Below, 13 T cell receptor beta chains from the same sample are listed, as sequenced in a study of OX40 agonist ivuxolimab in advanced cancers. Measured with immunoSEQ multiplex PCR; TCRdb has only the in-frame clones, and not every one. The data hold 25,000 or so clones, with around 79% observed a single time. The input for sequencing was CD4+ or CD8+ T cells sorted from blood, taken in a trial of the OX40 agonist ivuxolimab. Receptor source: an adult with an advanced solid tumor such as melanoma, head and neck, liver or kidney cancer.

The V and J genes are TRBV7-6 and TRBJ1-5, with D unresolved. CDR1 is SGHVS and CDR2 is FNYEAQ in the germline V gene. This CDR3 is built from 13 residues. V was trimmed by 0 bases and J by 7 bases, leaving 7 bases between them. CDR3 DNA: TGTGCCAGCAGCTTAGCGCGGAACCAGCCCCAGCATTTT. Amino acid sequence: CASSLARNQPQHF.

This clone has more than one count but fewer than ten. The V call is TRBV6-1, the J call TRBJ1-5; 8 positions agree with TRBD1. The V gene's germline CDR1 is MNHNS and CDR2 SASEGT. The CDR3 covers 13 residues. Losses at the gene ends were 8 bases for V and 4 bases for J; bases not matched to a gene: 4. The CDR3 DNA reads TGTGCCAGCGGGGACAGGCGAAATCAGCCCCAGCATTTT. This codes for CASGDRRNQPQHF.

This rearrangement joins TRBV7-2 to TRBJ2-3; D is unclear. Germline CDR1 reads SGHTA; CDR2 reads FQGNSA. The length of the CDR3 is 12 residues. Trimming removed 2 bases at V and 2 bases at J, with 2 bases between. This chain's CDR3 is CASSLYTDTQYF. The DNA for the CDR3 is TGTGCCAGCAGCTTATACACAGATACGCAGTATTTT.

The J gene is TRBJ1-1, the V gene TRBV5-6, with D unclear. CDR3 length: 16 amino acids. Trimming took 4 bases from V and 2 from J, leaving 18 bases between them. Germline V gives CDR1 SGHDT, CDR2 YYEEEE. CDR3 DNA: TGTGCCAGCAGCCTCGGTGGCCACAGCTTCAACACTGAAGCTTTCTTT. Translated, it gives CASSLGGHSFNTEAFF. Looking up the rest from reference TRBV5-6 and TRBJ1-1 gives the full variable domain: DAGVTQSPTHLIKTRGQQVTLRCSPKSGHDTVSWYQQALGQGPQFIFQYYEEEERQRGNFPDRFSGHQFPNYSSELNVNALLLGDSALYLCASSLGGHSFNTEAFFGQGTRLTVV.

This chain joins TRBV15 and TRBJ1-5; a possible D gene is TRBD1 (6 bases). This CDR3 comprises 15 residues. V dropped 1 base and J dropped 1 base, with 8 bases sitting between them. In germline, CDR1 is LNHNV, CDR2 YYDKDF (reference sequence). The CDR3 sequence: CATSRGGGSNQPQHF. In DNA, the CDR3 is TGTGCCACCAGCAGAGGAGGGGGGAGCAATCAGCCCCAGCATTTT.

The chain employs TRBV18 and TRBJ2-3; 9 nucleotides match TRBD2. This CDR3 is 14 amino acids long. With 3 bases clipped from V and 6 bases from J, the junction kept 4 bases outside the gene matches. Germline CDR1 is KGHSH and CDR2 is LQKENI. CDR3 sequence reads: CASSPAGLADTQYF. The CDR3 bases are TGTGCCAGCTCACCTGCCGGACTAGCGGATACGCAGTATTTT.

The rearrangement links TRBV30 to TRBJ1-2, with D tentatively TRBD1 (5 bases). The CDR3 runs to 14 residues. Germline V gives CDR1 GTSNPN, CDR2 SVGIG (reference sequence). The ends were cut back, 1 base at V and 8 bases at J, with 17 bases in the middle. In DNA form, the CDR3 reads TGTGCCTGGAGTGGGACCAGGGAAGGGAAAGGCTACACCTTC. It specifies CAWSGTREGKGYTF.

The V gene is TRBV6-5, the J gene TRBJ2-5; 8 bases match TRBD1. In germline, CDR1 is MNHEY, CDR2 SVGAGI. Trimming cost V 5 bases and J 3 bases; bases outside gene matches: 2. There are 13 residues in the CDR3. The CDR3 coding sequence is TGTGCCAGCAGTCGGACAGGGAAAGAGACCCAGTACTTC. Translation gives CASSRTGKETQYF.

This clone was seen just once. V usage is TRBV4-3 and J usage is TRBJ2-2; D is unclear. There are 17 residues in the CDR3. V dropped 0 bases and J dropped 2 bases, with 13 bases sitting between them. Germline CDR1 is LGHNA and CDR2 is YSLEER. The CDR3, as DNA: TGCGCCAGCAGCCAAGAAGGGAACACACATAACACCGGGGAGCTGTTTTTT. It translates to CASSQEGNTHNTGELFF.

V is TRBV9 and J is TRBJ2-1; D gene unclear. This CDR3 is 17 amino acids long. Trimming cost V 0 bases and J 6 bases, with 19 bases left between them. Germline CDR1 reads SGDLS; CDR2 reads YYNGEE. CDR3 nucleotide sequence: TGTGCCAGCAGCGTAGTTTCCTCGACGCAGCCGGGCAATGAGCAGTTCTTC. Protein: CASSVVSSTQPGNEQFF.

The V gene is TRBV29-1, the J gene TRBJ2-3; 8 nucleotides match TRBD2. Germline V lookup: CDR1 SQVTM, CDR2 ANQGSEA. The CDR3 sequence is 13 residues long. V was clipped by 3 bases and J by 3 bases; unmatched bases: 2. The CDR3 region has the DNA TGCAGCGTTGAGCGCGGGGGGACAGATACGCAGTATTTT. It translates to CSVERGGTDTQYF.

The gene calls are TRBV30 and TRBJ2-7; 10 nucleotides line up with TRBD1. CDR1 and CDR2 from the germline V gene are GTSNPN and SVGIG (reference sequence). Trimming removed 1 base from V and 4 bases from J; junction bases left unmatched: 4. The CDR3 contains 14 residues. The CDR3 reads CAWSDGTGVYEQYF. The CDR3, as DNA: TGTGCCTGGAGTGACGGGACAGGGGTGTACGAGCAGTACTTC.

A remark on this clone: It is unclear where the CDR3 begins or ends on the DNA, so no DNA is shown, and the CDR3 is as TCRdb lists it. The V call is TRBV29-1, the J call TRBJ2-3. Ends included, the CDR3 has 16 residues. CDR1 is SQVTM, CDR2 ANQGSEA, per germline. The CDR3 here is CSVEDQYFGSTDTQYF.